The 30 T cell receptor beta chains in this list originate from one sample, sequenced in a study of technical replicates of blood from several donors. TCRdb's copy holds only in-frame clones and misses some; the assay was immunoSEQ multiplex PCR. The sample has tens of thousands of clones, 85% to 95% seen once; the top ten hold 0.26%. The sequencing sample was made of T cells isolated from PBMCs. Receptor source: a human donor in good health.

The chain has TRBV5-1 and TRBJ2-7, with D possibly matching TRBD1 (6 bases). The CDR3 is 14 amino acids. Germline loops: CDR1 SGHRS, CDR2 YFSETQ. With 0 bases removed from V and 6 bases from J, the gap between germline ends came to 13 bases. The CDR3 protein is CASSLVSGVTEQYF. In nucleotides, the CDR3 is TGCGCCAGCAGCTTGGTGTCAGGGGTTACCGAGCAGTACTTC. Filled out from reference TRBV5-1 and TRBJ2-7, the complete variable domain reads KAGVTQTPRYLIKTRGQQVTLSCSPISGHRSVSWYQQTPGQGLQFLFEYFSETQRNKGNFPGRFSGRQFSNSRSEMNVSTLELGDSALYLCASSLVSGVTEQYFGPGTRLTVT.

The J gene is TRBJ2-2, the V gene TRBV7-9; maybe TRBD1 (6 bases). The length of the CDR3 is 15 residues. V lost 6 bases and J lost 3, with 14 bases in between. Germline V gives CDR1 SEHNR, CDR2 FQNEAQ (reference sequence). CDR3 amino acids: CASRNRVGDTGELFF. The DNA for the CDR3 is TGTGCCAGCAGAAACAGGGTGGGGGACACCGGGGAGCTGTTTTTT.

The chain is built from TRBV18 and TRBJ1-5, with 8 positions matching TRBD1. J gave up 6 bases and V 3 bases, and 7 bases lay outside the gene matches. Looked up from germline, CDR1 is KGHSH and CDR2 is LQKENI. This CDR3 has 15 residues. The CDR3 spells CASSPRTGQGQPQHF. The DNA for the CDR3 is TGTGCCAGCTCACCTCGGACAGGGCAGGGTCAGCCCCAGCATTTT.

This chain connects TRBV2 to TRBJ2-4; possible D gene TRBD2, 6 bases. Germline V lookup: CDR1 SNHLY, CDR2 FYNNEI. Trimming removed 3 bases from V and 0 bases from J, with 6 bases in between. This CDR3 region has 14 residues. The CDR3 protein is CASSEGLAKNIQYF. The CDR3 nucleotides read TGTGCCAGCAGTGAGGGACTAGCCAAAAACATTCAGTACTTC.

This clone appeared a single time. The V gene is TRBV6-1, the J gene TRBJ1-4; 7 nucleotides agree with TRBD1. The germline V gene encodes CDR1 MNHNS and CDR2 SASEGT. The CDR3 extends over 16 amino acids. J lost 3 bases, V lost 4 bases, and 8 bases had no gene match. DNA for the CDR3: TGTGCCAGCAGTGCCCGTTACAGGGGTGCTAATGAAAAACTGTTTTTT. This translates into CASSARYRGANEKLFF.

The rearrangement uses TRBV13 and TRBJ2-1; 8 positions match TRBD2. CDR3 length: 12 amino acids. Trimming cost V 1 base and J 15 bases; bases outside gene matches: 5. Per germline, CDR1 PRHDT and CDR2 FYEKMQ (reference sequence). The CDR3 nucleotides are TGTGCCAGCAGCTTAGCCGGGACTAGTACGTTCTTC. It specifies CASSLAGTSTFF.

The chain uses TRBV9 and TRBJ1-1; unclear D gene. V shed 1 base and J shed 3 bases, with 10 bases lying between them. Germline CDR1 and CDR2: SGDLS and YYNGEE. The CDR3 runs to 14 residues. CDR3 DNA: TGTGCCAGCAGCGTATCGGGTTCCTACACTGAAGCTTTCTTT. It is translated as CASSVSGSYTEAFF.

The V gene is TRBV27, the J gene TRBJ2-1; TRBD1 matches 8 bases. This CDR3 has 15 amino acids. V was clipped by 2 bases and J by 9 bases; unmatched bases: 9. In germline, CDR1 is MNHEY, CDR2 SMNVEV (reference sequence). The CDR3 here is CASSLRQGARGEQFF. The DNA for the CDR3 is TGTGCCAGCAGTTTAAGGCAGGGGGCGCGAGGTGAGCAGTTCTTC.

This chain uses TRBV20-1 with TRBJ2-3, with unresolved D. The V end was cut by 3 bases, the J end by 6 bases, with 4 bases between. CDR3 length: 10 residues. Germline CDR1 is DFQATT and CDR2 is SNEGSKA (reference sequence). Here the CDR3 reads CSASSDTQYF. The CDR3 coding sequence is TGCAGTGCTAGCTCCGATACGCAGTATTTT.

The gene calls are TRBV4-1 and TRBJ1-5, with D possibly being TRBD1 (6 bases). The ends were cut back, 6 bases at V and 3 bases at J, with 15 bases in the middle. The V gene's germline CDR1 is MGHRA and CDR2 YSYEKL. CDR3 length: 15 residues. CDR3 sequence: CASSYRQDPNQPQHF. CDR3 DNA sequence: TGCGCCAGCAGTTATCGACAGGACCCCAATCAGCCCCAGCATTTT.

The V and J genes are TRBV4-1 and TRBJ2-2; 14 bases line up with TRBD2. This CDR3 region has 16 residues. The germline CDR1 and CDR2 sequences are MGHRA and YSYEKL. Trimming at V came to 4 bases and at J to 12 bases, leaving 10 bases not matched to a gene. The CDR3 DNA reads as TGCGCCAGCAGCCGCGGACTAGCGGGGGGAATTGAAAAGCTGTTTTTT. The encoded protein is CASSRGLAGGIEKLFF.

This chain connects TRBV4-1 to TRBJ2-7; D gene unclear. The length of the CDR3 is 15 residues. Trimming removed 3 bases at V and 0 bases at J, with 12 bases between. Germline V gives CDR1 MGHRA, CDR2 YSYEKL. The CDR3 DNA reads TGCGCCAGCAGCCAGAGAGACGGGTCCTCCTACGAGCAGTACTTC. It is translated as CASSQRDGSSYEQYF.

This sequence joins TRBV15 and TRBJ2-7; 12 bases are shared with TRBD2. The CDR3 has 19 residues. Germline V gene data show CDR1 as LNHNV and CDR2 as YYDKDF (reference sequence). After removal of 1 base from V and 4 bases from J, the junction contained 14 bases not matched to a gene. The CDR3 DNA reads TGTGCCACCAGCAGAGTGATGCTAGCGGGAGGGCCGAGTTTATACGAGCAGTACTTC. Amino acid sequence: CATSRVMLAGGPSLYEQYF.

The chain links TRBV28 to TRBJ2-2; D is possibly TRBD2 (6 bases). This CDR3 has 12 amino acids. Per germline, CDR1 MDHEN and CDR2 SYDVKM. The CDR3 DNA sequence: TGTGCGGCCGGGGGTCCACCCGGGGAGCTGTTTTTT. This codes for CAAGGPPGELFF.

The chain links TRBV11-2 to TRBJ2-7; D is uncertain. Germline assignment: CDR1 SGHAT and CDR2 FQNNGV. Trimming pared 3 bases from V and 6 bases from J, leaving 6 bases between. The CDR3 totals 11 residues. Here the CDR3 reads CASSLSSEQYF. The CDR3 DNA reads as TGTGCCAGCAGCTTGAGCTCCGAGCAGTACTTC. Looking up the rest from reference TRBV11-2 and TRBJ2-7 gives the full variable domain: EAGVAQSPRYKIIEKRQSVAFWCNPISGHATLYWYQQILGQGPKLLIQFQNNGVVDDSQLPKDRFSAERLKGVDSTLKIQPAKLEDSAVYLCASSLSSEQYFGPGTRLTVT.

The chain joins TRBV10-1 to TRBJ1-1, with D unclear. The germline V gene encodes CDR1 WNHNN and CDR2 SYGVQD (reference sequence). The CDR3 totals 16 residues. V shed 3 bases and J shed 0 bases, with 14 bases lying between them. CDR3 DNA: TGCGCCAGCAGTGACGGGTTCGGTAGGATGAACACTGAAGCTTTCTTT. This codes for CASSDGFGRMNTEAFF.

CDR3 nucleotides: TGTGCCAGCAGTTCCAACCTCAAAGCGGGAAGGAATGAGCAGTTCTTC. It specifies CASSSNLKAGRNEQFF. The chain uses TRBV6-5 and TRBJ2-1, with TRBD2 matching 7 bases. V was clipped by 4 bases and J by 7 bases; unmatched bases: 13. The CDR3 is 16 residues long. CDR1 is MNHEY, CDR2 SVGAGI, per germline.

V and J are TRBV29-1 and TRBJ1-1; 9 bases match TRBD1. This CDR3 has 13 amino acids. Germline V gives CDR1 SQVTM, CDR2 ANQGSEA. With V trimmed by 5 bases and J by 6 bases, 7 bases remained unmatched. As DNA, the CDR3 is TGCAGCGTTCCCGGGACAGGGTTCGCTGAAGCTTTCTTT. Amino acid sequence: CSVPGTGFAEAFF.

The gene calls are TRBV5-4 and TRBJ2-5; no definite D call. From germline, CDR1 is SGHNT and CDR2 YYREEE (reference sequence). V was cut by 0 bases and J by 1 base, with 10 bases left in between. This CDR3 is 15 amino acids long. CDR3 bases: TGTGCCAGCAGCTTGGTTGGGCAGGTCCAAGAGACCCAGTACTTC. It encodes CASSLVGQVQETQYF.

CDR3 amino acids: CASSFTPGGAFF. Written as DNA, the CDR3 is TGTGCCAGCAGTTTTACCCCCGGAGGAGCTTTCTTT. This chain uses TRBV28 with TRBJ1-1; D remains unclear. The CDR3 runs to 12 residues. Germline CDR1 is MDHEN and CDR2 is SYDVKM. V was shortened by 3 bases and J by 10 bases, with 12 bases between the two germline ends.

The V gene is TRBV30, the J gene TRBJ1-5; 9 nucleotides match TRBD1. The CDR3 totals 14 residues. Germline-derived CDR1 and CDR2 are GTSNPN and SVGIG (reference sequence). Trimming at V came to 4 bases and at J to 4 bases, leaving 5 bases not matched to a gene. As DNA, the CDR3 is TGTGCCTGGACTCCGGGACAGGGAAATCAGCCCCAGCATTTT. Translation gives CAWTPGQGNQPQHF. Full variable domain (missing parts from reference TRBV30 and TRBJ1-5): SQTIHQWPATLVQPVGSPLSLECTVEGTSNPNLYWYRQAAGRGLQLLFYSVGIGQISSEVPQNLSASRPQDRQFILSSKKLLLSDSGFYLCAWTPGQGNQPQHFGDGTRLSIL.

The rearrangement uses TRBV28 and TRBJ1-2; possible D gene TRBD1, 5 bases. Germline V gene sequence: CDR1 MDHEN, CDR2 SYDVKM. The CDR3 is 12 residues long. V shed 10 bases and J shed 1 base, with 10 bases lying between them. The DNA of the CDR3 is TGTGCCATCAAGACAGATAACTATGGCTACACCTTC. Its translation is CAIKTDNYGYTF.

The gene calls are TRBV10-2 and TRBJ2-1; D possibly corresponds to TRBD1 (5 bases). V dropped 9 bases and J dropped 7 bases, with 13 bases sitting between them. In germline, CDR1 is WSHSY, CDR2 SAAADI. This CDR3 is 12 amino acids long. The DNA of the CDR3 is TGCGCCAGTTTCCTCAGACAGAATGAGCAGTTCTTC. As protein: CASFLRQNEQFF.

This chain links TRBV7-9 with TRBJ2-3; the D gene is possibly TRBD2 (6 bases). The CDR3 is 14 amino acids. The V end was cut by 7 bases, the J end by 5 bases, with 16 bases between. CDR1 is SEHNR and CDR2 is FQNEAQ in the germline V gene (reference sequence). CDR3 sequence (DNA): TGTGCCAGCATGCGGGGAGGTATTGAAGATACGCAGTATTTT. It yields the protein CASMRGGIEDTQYF.

This chain connects TRBV11-2 to TRBJ2-7; D is perhaps TRBD2 (5 bases). This CDR3 comprises 15 residues. Between the trimmed V and J ends, which lost 5 bases and 4 bases, there was a span of 18 bases. Germline V gene sequence: CDR1 SGHAT, CDR2 FQNNGV. The DNA of the CDR3 is TGTGCCAGCAGCCTGGGTGCTCTCAGACTATACGAGCAGTACTTC. Its protein product is CASSLGALRLYEQYF.

The rearrangement links TRBV2 to TRBJ1-6, with 7 positions matching TRBD1. V shed 8 bases and J 9 bases; nucleotides not matched to a gene: 13. Germline CDR1 and CDR2: SNHLY and FYNNEI. The CDR3 covers 15 residues. In DNA, the CDR3 is TGTGCCAGCGGAACCTCTGACAGGGCAATTTCACCCCTCCACTTT. Encoded protein: CASGTSDRAISPLHF. Based on the CDR3 plus reference TRBV2 and TRBJ1-6, the full variable domain is EPEVTQTPSHQVTQMGQEVILRCVPISNHLYFYWYRQILGQKVEFLVSFYNNEISEKSEIFDDQFSVERPDGSNFTLKIRSTKLEDSAMYFCASGTSDRAISPLHFGNGTRLTVT.

The chain employs TRBV7-9 and TRBJ1-1; D perhaps matches TRBD1 (6 bases). Germline V lookup: CDR1 SEHNR, CDR2 FQNEAQ (reference sequence). V was clipped by 1 base and J by 0 bases, with 6 bases between them. The CDR3 contains 14 residues. The CDR3 DNA reads as TGTGCCAGCAGCTTAGGACAGGTGAACACTGAAGCTTTCTTT. As protein: CASSLGQVNTEAFF.

This clone was recorded only once. This chain connects TRBV28 to TRBJ1-2, with D possibly TRBD1 on 5 matching bases. V was pared by 5 bases and J by 5 bases, with 9 bases between. Per the germline V gene, CDR1 is MDHEN and CDR2 is SYDVKM. The CDR3 has 12 amino acids. The CDR3 is CASSDSIYGYTF. Written as DNA, the CDR3 is TGTGCCAGCAGTGACAGCATATATGGCTACACCTTC.

This chain uses TRBV11-3 with TRBJ2-7; unclear D gene. The CDR3 is made up of 11 amino acids. V dropped 1 base and J dropped 5 bases, with 3 bases sitting between them. Per germline, CDR1 SGHNT and CDR2 YENEEA. CDR3 sequence (DNA): TGTGCCAGCAGCTTAGCGGACGAGCAGTACTTC. Translated, it gives CASSLADEQYF.

This clone showed up just once. This chain joins TRBV7-9 and TRBJ2-7; D remains ambiguous. CDR3 length: 15 residues. Germline CDR1 and CDR2: SEHNR and FQNEAQ (reference sequence). Trimming stripped 5 bases from V and 7 bases from J, with 21 bases between. CDR3 coding DNA: TGTGCCAGCAGCCCCGCCCTCCCCCCTGCCGGGGAGCAGTACTTC. Translated: CASSPALPPAGEQYF. Based on the CDR3 plus reference TRBV7-9 and TRBJ2-7, the full variable domain is DTGVSQNPRHKITKRGQNVTFRCDPISEHNRLYWYRQTLGQGPEFLTYFQNEAQLEKSRLLSDRFSAERPKGSFSTLEIQRTEQGDSAMYLCASSPALPPAGEQYFGPGTRLTVT.